The T cell receptor beta chain under discussion was sequenced for a study of shared clonotypes between healthy human individuals. This CDR3 region has 16 residues. V shed 5 bases and J shed 0 bases, with 16 bases lying between them. Per germline, CDR1 SEHNR and CDR2 FQNEAQ (reference sequence). Assay: immunoSEQ multiplex PCR; the TCRdb copy retains only in-frame clones and omits some. The repertoire holds approximately 740,000 clones, with nearly 95% as singletons. Terminally differentiated effector memory CD45RA+ cells were left out of the naive CD8 fraction, which was CD45RO-negative and positively selected for CCR7.

The chain employs TRBV7-9 and TRBJ2-5, with D tentatively TRBD1 or TRBD2 (6 bases each). The source material was naive CD8+ T cells sorted from blood. The clonotype originates from a man aged 25-40 years in good health. The CDR3 region has the DNA TGTGCCAGCAGCGCGCCGCGGGACAAGTACCAAGAGACCCAGTACTTC. This gives the protein CASSAPRDKYQETQYF.